Listed here are 6 T cell receptor beta chains from one sample, sequenced in a study of T cells in Graves' hyperthyroidism and ophthalmopathy. RNA transcripts gave rise to amplified TCR beta CDR3 regions. The primer set for the first-round RT-PCR of the TCR CDR3 was HTBI. TCRdb independently ran MiXCR on the multiplex PCR reads; one entry per CDR3 protein. Of some 510,000 distinct CDR3 sequences in the sample, about 20% are singletons; the top ten hold around 27%. The specimen was blood. Receptor source: a man aged 18 to 29 with Graves' hyperthyroidism.

This clonotype turned up a few times. The chain is built from TRBV19 and TRBJ1-1; no reliable D call. Trimming took 0 bases from V and 8 from J, leaving 16 bases between them. CDR3 size: 15 residues. Germline assignment: CDR1 LNHDA and CDR2 SQIVND (reference sequence). CDR3 protein: CASSIETAVLREAFF. As DNA, the CDR3 is TGTGCCAGTAGTATAGAGACTGCAGTCCTCAGAGAAGCTTTCTTT. The full variable domain, completed using reference TRBV19 and TRBJ1-1, is DGGITQSPKYLFRKEGQNVTLSCEQNLNHDAMYWYRQDPGQGLRLIYYSQIVNDFQKGDIAEGYSVSREKKESFPLTVTSAQKNPTAFYLCASSIETAVLREAFFGQGTRLTVV.

This clonotype was found a few times. A much larger clone lies a single base off, so this may be a read error. This chain connects TRBV6-5 to TRBJ2-2; tentatively, D is TRBD2 (5 bases). The CDR3 totals 16 residues. Germline values: CDR1 MNHEY, CDR2 SVGAGI. For the CDR3, the DNA is TGTGCCAGCAGTTACTCGAAGGACTTAACGACCGGGGAGCTGGTTTTT. Translated: CASSYSKDLTTGELVF.

J is TRBJ1-1 and V is TRBV6-1, with 7 bases that match TRBD1. CDR3 length: 14 residues. V gave up 7 bases and J gave up 5 bases; unmatched junction bases: 10. Germline lookup yields CDR1 MNHNS and CDR2 SASEGT. CDR3: CASKLQGVETEAFF. The CDR3 DNA follows: TGTGCCAGCAAACTGCAGGGGGTAGAAACTGAAGCTTTCTTT.

The CDR3 DNA follows: TGTGCCAGTCCGCTGGGGGGCAGGGTCCCTTGTAACTATGGCTACACCTTC. Its translation is CASPLGGRVPCNYGYTF. V usage is TRBV19 and J usage is TRBJ1-2; D perhaps matches TRBD1 (6 bases). With 8 bases removed from V and 1 base from J, the gap between germline ends came to 23 bases. Germline CDR1 reads LNHDA; CDR2 reads SQIVND (reference sequence). The CDR3 extends over 17 amino acids. The whole variable domain, filled in from reference TRBV19 and TRBJ1-2, reads DGGITQSPKYLFRKEGQNVTLSCEQNLNHDAMYWYRQDPGQGLRLIYYSQIVNDFQKGDIAEGYSVSREKKESFPLTVTSAQKNPTAFYLCASPLGGRVPCNYGYTFGSGTRLTVV.

The sample holds a few counts of this clonotype. The chain joins TRBV2 to TRBJ1-5; weak D call: TRBD1 (5 bases). Germline loops: CDR1 SNHLY, CDR2 FYNNEI. The CDR3 runs to 15 residues. The V end was cut by 5 bases, the J end by 2 bases, with 13 bases between. In nucleotides, the CDR3 is TGTGCCAGCAGTAGGGACCTTCTGCGCAATCAGCCCCAGCATTTT. It translates to CASSRDLLRNQPQHF.

This clonotype was seen more than once but under ten times. The rearrangement joins TRBV28 to TRBJ2-7; D not resolved. The CDR3 extends over 14 amino acids. Germline-derived CDR1 and CDR2 are MDHEN and SYDVKM. The germline V and J ends were trimmed by 2 bases and 0 bases, with 8 bases remaining between them. The CDR3 spells CASSLSFGSYEQYF. The CDR3 bases are TGTGCCAGCAGTTTAAGTTTCGGCTCCTACGAGCAGTACTTC.